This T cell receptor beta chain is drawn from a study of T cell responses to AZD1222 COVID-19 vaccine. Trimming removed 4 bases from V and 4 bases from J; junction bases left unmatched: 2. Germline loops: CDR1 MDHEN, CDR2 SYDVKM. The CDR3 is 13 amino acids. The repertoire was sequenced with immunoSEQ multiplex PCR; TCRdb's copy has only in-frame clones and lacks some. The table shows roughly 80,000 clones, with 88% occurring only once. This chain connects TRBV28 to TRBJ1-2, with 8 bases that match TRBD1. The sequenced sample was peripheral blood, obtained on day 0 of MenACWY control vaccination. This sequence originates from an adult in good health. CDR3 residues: CASSSGQGYGYTF. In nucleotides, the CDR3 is TGTGCCAGCAGTTCCGGACAGGGCTATGGCTACACCTTC.